Listed below are T cell receptor beta chains from one sample, sequenced in a study of technical replicates of blood from a few donors. Generated by immunoSEQ multiplex PCR, the TCRdb table keeps only in-frame clones and is missing some. The sample carries over 60,000 clones, about nine tenths recorded once. The material sequenced was PBMCs. The receptors come from a human donor in good health. Some clones in this sample may be carry-over from other donors' samples. Each CDR3 is given with its conserved first and last residue. D genes are given only for firm matches. Clone size is not always given. Where it is, it says once, few, many or a class for expanded clones.

v_gene: TRBV29-1; j_gene: TRBJ1-2; d_gene: .; len: 13; abundance: .; CDR3aa: CSVEEEPLYGYTF; CDR3nt: TGCAGCGTTGAGGAGGAGCCGCTCTATGGCTACACCTTC
v_gene: TRBV6-1; j_gene: TRBJ1-5; d_gene: TRBD1; len: 12; abundance: .; CDR3aa: CASSLGGTTQHF; CDR3nt: TGTGCCAGCAGTTTAGGGGGCACGACCCAGCATTTT
v_gene: TRBV19; j_gene: TRBJ1-1; d_gene: TRBD1; len: 13; abundance: many; CDR3aa: CASRTGGNTEAFF; CDR3nt: TGTGCCAGTAGAACAGGGGGGAACACTGAAGCTTTCTTT
v_gene: TRBV5-1; j_gene: TRBJ2-7; d_gene: .; len: 14; abundance: .; CDR3aa: CASSLDSIYYEQYF; CDR3nt: TGCGCCAGCAGCTTGGACTCCATATACTACGAGCAGTACTTC
v_gene: TRBV30; j_gene: TRBJ2-7; d_gene: .; len: 14; abundance: .; CDR3aa: CAWSVLLARYEQYF; CDR3nt: TGTGCCTGGAGTGTACTCCTAGCCCGCTACGAGCAGTACTTC
v_gene: TRBV7-2; j_gene: TRBJ2-1; d_gene: TRBD2; len: 15; abundance: .; CDR3aa: CASTSTSGRRNEQFF; CDR3nt: TGTGCCAGCACCAGCACTAGCGGGAGGCGGAATGAGCAGTTCTTC
v_gene: TRBV15; j_gene: TRBJ2-4; d_gene: .; len: 17; abundance: .; CDR3aa: CATSSQGGQRAKNIQYF; CDR3nt: TGTGCCACCAGCAGTCAGGGGGGACAAAGAGCCAAAAACATTCAGTACTTC
v_gene: TRBV13; j_gene: TRBJ1-1; d_gene: TRBD1; len: 15; abundance: .; CDR3aa: CASSRDRVGNTEAFF; CDR3nt: TGTGCCAGCAGCCGAGACAGGGTGGGGAACACTGAAGCTTTCTTT
v_gene: TRBV6-6; j_gene: TRBJ1-5; d_gene: TRBD1; len: 15; abundance: .; CDR3aa: CASSDRQGAGQPQHF; CDR3nt: TGTGCCAGCAGTGACAGACAGGGCGCGGGGCAGCCCCAGCATTTT
v_gene: TRBV5-1; j_gene: TRBJ1-2; d_gene: TRBD1; len: 15; abundance: .; CDR3aa: CASSLGTGLNYGYTF; CDR3nt: TGCGCCAGCAGCCTCGGGACAGGCCTAAACTATGGCTACACCTTC
v_gene: TRBV6-5; j_gene: TRBJ1-6; d_gene: .; len: 15; abundance: .; CDR3aa: CASSYMSRGSSPLHF; CDR3nt: TGTGCCAGCAGTTACATGTCCAGGGGAAGTTCACCCCTCCACTTT
v_gene: TRBV30; j_gene: TRBJ1-1; d_gene: .; len: 14; abundance: once; CDR3aa: CAWTRGLMNTEAFF; CDR3nt: TGTGCCTGGACCCGAGGACTGATGAACACTGAAGCTTTCTTT
v_gene: TRBV9; j_gene: TRBJ2-3; d_gene: TRBD2; len: 19; abundance: .; CDR3aa: CASSGITSGEVAGTDTQYF; CDR3nt: TGTGCCAGCAGCGGGATCACTAGCGGGGAGGTTGCTGGCACAGATACGCAGTATTTT
v_gene: TRBV5-4; j_gene: TRBJ1-1; d_gene: .; len: 12; abundance: few; CDR3aa: CASSRFETEAFF; CDR3nt: TGTGCCAGCAGCCGATTTGAGACTGAAGCTTTCTTT
v_gene: TRBV5-1; j_gene: TRBJ2-5; d_gene: TRBD2; len: 17; abundance: .; CDR3aa: CASSLALAGGGQETQYF; CDR3nt: TGCGCCAGCAGCTTGGCCCTAGCGGGGGGAGGACAAGAGACCCAGTACTTC
v_gene: TRBV5-4; j_gene: TRBJ1-2; d_gene: .; len: 15; abundance: .; CDR3aa: CASSPVEGANYGYTF; CDR3nt: TGTGCCAGCAGCCCTGTGGAGGGAGCTAACTATGGCTACACCTTC
v_gene: TRBV30; j_gene: TRBJ2-7; d_gene: .; len: 12; abundance: .; CDR3aa: CAWGEGTHEQYF; CDR3nt: TGTGCCTGGGGAGAGGGTACCCACGAGCAGTACTTC
v_gene: TRBV4-1; j_gene: TRBJ1-4; d_gene: TRBD1; len: 18; abundance: .; CDR3aa: CASSQEGYRGQGSEKLFF; CDR3nt: TGCGCCAGCAGCCAAGAAGGTTATAGGGGACAGGGGAGTGAAAAACTGTTTTTT
v_gene: TRBV4-3; j_gene: TRBJ2-2; d_gene: TRBD1; len: 14; abundance: once; CDR3aa: CASSSDRGSGELFF; CDR3nt: TGCGCCAGCAGCTCGGACAGGGGCTCCGGGGAGCTGTTTTTT
v_gene: TRBV18; j_gene: TRBJ2-6; d_gene: .; len: 17; abundance: .; CDR3aa: CASSPLFGSSGANVLTF; CDR3nt: TGTGCCAGCTCACCCTTGTTCGGGAGCTCTGGGGCCAACGTCCTGACTTTC
v_gene: TRBV6-1; j_gene: TRBJ2-2; d_gene: .; len: 15; abundance: .; CDR3aa: CASRRDRISAGELFF; CDR3nt: TGTGCCAGCAGGAGAGACAGGATCTCGGCCGGGGAGCTGTTTTTT
v_gene: TRBV7-9; j_gene: TRBJ2-3; d_gene: .; len: 15; abundance: .; CDR3aa: CASSPTGTWRDTQYF; CDR3nt: TGTGCCAGCAGCCCAACCGGGACTTGGCGGGATACGCAGTATTTT
v_gene: TRBV15; j_gene: TRBJ1-1; d_gene: TRBD1; len: 17; abundance: .; CDR3aa: CATTRQGVGMGNTEAFF; CDR3nt: TGTGCCACCACCCGACAGGGGGTAGGAATGGGGAACACTGAAGCTTTCTTT
v_gene: TRBV4-1; j_gene: TRBJ1-2; d_gene: .; len: 16; abundance: few; CDR3aa: CASSQGVLFTTYGYTF; CDR3nt: TGCGCCAGCAGCCAAGGCGTTTTATTTACTACCTATGGCTACACCTTC
v_gene: TRBV10-2; j_gene: TRBJ2-5; d_gene: TRBD1; len: 13; abundance: .; CDR3aa: CASSGQIQETQYF; CDR3nt: TGCGCCAGCTCGGGACAGATCCAAGAGACCCAGTACTTC
v_gene: TRBV10-3; j_gene: TRBJ2-7; d_gene: TRBD2; len: 15; abundance: .; CDR3aa: CAISEFTSGPYEQYF; CDR3nt: TGTGCCATCAGTGAGTTTACTAGCGGACCCTACGAGCAGTACTTC
v_gene: TRBV4-1; j_gene: TRBJ2-5; d_gene: .; len: 16; abundance: .; CDR3aa: CASSRSIGTWQETQYF; CDR3nt: TGCGCCAGCAGCCGTTCGATCGGGACTTGGCAAGAGACCCAGTACTTC
v_gene: TRBV7-9; j_gene: TRBJ2-5; d_gene: TRBD2; len: 14; abundance: .; CDR3aa: CASTPRAGGETQYF; CDR3nt: TGTGCCAGCACCCCGAGGGCGGGAGGAGAGACCCAGTACTTC
v_gene: TRBV15; j_gene: TRBJ2-3; d_gene: .; len: 14; abundance: .; CDR3aa: CATSRDYVTDTQYF; CDR3nt: TGTGCCACCAGCAGAGACTACGTCACAGATACGCAGTATTTT
v_gene: TRBV18; j_gene: TRBJ2-7; d_gene: .; len: 14; abundance: .; CDR3aa: CASSANAVAYEQYF; CDR3nt: TGTGCCAGCTCAGCCAATGCAGTGGCCTACGAGCAGTACTTC
v_gene: TRBV7-9; j_gene: TRBJ2-4; d_gene: TRBD1; len: 15; abundance: many; CDR3aa: CASSRDSLAKNIQYF; CDR3nt: TGTGCCAGCAGCCGGGACAGTCTAGCCAAAAACATTCAGTACTTC
v_gene: TRBV9; j_gene: TRBJ2-1; d_gene: TRBD1; len: 15; abundance: .; CDR3aa: CASSVSGGFGNEQFF; CDR3nt: TGTGCCAGCAGCGTGTCAGGGGGATTCGGCAATGAGCAGTTCTTC
v_gene: TRBV18; j_gene: TRBJ2-1; d_gene: TRBD2; len: 15; abundance: .; CDR3aa: CASSRGTSGNNEQFF; CDR3nt: TGTGCCAGCTCAAGAGGGACTAGCGGGAACAATGAGCAGTTCTTC
v_gene: TRBV5-4; j_gene: TRBJ2-1; d_gene: TRBD2; len: 13; abundance: many; CDR3aa: CASSLGLADEQFF; CDR3nt: TGTGCCAGCAGCTTAGGACTAGCGGATGAGCAGTTCTTC
v_gene: TRBV18; j_gene: TRBJ2-1; d_gene: TRBD1; len: 15; abundance: .; CDR3aa: CASSSPGQPRDEQFF; CDR3nt: TGTGCCAGCTCATCACCGGGACAGCCGAGAGATGAGCAGTTCTTC
v_gene: TRBV5-4; j_gene: TRBJ1-2; d_gene: .; len: 14; abundance: .; CDR3aa: CGTLLWGLNYGYTF; CDR3nt: TGTGGAACCTTGTTGTGGGGACTTAACTATGGCTACACCTTC
v_gene: TRBV7-8; j_gene: TRBJ2-5; d_gene: TRBD2; len: 15; abundance: .; CDR3aa: CASSLGAGARETQYF; CDR3nt: TGTGCCAGCAGCTTAGGGGCGGGAGCAAGAGAGACCCAGTACTTC
v_gene: TRBV6-1; j_gene: TRBJ1-2; d_gene: .; len: 14; abundance: .; CDR3aa: CASSEAGGAYGYTF; CDR3nt: TGTGCCAGCAGTGAAGCTGGGGGCGCCTATGGCTACACCTTC
v_gene: TRBV7-9; j_gene: TRBJ2-5; d_gene: .; len: 12; abundance: once; CDR3aa: CASSLFRETQYF; CDR3nt: TGTGCCAGCAGCTTATTCCGGGAGACCCAGTACTTC
v_gene: TRBV6-5; j_gene: TRBJ1-5; d_gene: .; len: 13; abundance: .; CDR3aa: CASSKGGQQPQHF; CDR3nt: TGTGCCAGCAGTAAGGGCGGGCAACAGCCCCAGCATTTT
v_gene: TRBV27; j_gene: TRBJ2-7; d_gene: TRBD2; len: 17; abundance: .; CDR3aa: CASSLSRGGAKSYEQYF; CDR3nt: TGTGCCAGCAGTTTATCCCGGGGGGGGGCAAAATCCTACGAGCAGTACTTC
v_gene: TRBV7-9; j_gene: TRBJ2-3; d_gene: .; len: 14; abundance: .; CDR3aa: CASSLGAATDTQYF; CDR3nt: TGTGCCAGCAGCTTAGGAGCGGCCACAGATACGCAGTATTTT
v_gene: TRBV2; j_gene: TRBJ1-1; d_gene: .; len: 14; abundance: .; CDR3aa: CASSGYRVGTEAFF; CDR3nt: TGTGCCAGCAGTGGGTACAGGGTGGGCACTGAAGCTTTCTTT
v_gene: TRBV7-6; j_gene: TRBJ1-1; d_gene: TRBD1; len: 14; abundance: .; CDR3aa: CASSSRDSNTEAFF; CDR3nt: TGTGCCAGCAGCTCGCGGGACAGCAACACTGAAGCTTTCTTT
v_gene: TRBV7-9; j_gene: TRBJ1-1; d_gene: .; len: 15; abundance: .; CDR3aa: CASSVPGPGDTEAFF; CDR3nt: TGTGCCAGCAGCGTACCGGGCCCGGGAGACACTGAAGCTTTCTTT
v_gene: TRBV5-1; j_gene: TRBJ2-3; d_gene: .; len: 15; abundance: .; CDR3aa: CASSEGGRSTDTQYF; CDR3nt: TGCGCCAGCAGCGAAGGAGGCCGCTCCACAGATACGCAGTATTTT
v_gene: TRBV30; j_gene: TRBJ2-7; d_gene: TRBD2; len: 14; abundance: .; CDR3aa: CAWSGGGSSYEQYF; CDR3nt: TGTGCCTGGAGTGGTGGCGGGAGCTCCTACGAGCAGTACTTC
v_gene: TRBV5-4; j_gene: TRBJ1-1; d_gene: .; len: 14; abundance: few; CDR3aa: CASSRSGGDTEAFF; CDR3nt: TGTGCCAGCAGCAGAAGTGGGGGGGACACTGAAGCTTTCTTT
v_gene: TRBV5-6; j_gene: TRBJ2-5; d_gene: TRBD2; len: 16; abundance: .; CDR3aa: CASSLGLAGGLETQYF; CDR3nt: TGTGCCAGCAGCTTGGGGCTAGCGGGGGGGTTGGAGACCCAGTACTTC
v_gene: TRBV30; j_gene: TRBJ2-5; d_gene: .; len: 15; abundance: .; CDR3aa: CAWSVRSGFRETQYF; CDR3nt: TGTGCCTGGAGTGTACGGTCAGGGTTTAGAGAGACCCAGTACTTC
v_gene: TRBV2; j_gene: TRBJ1-1; d_gene: .; len: 14; abundance: .; CDR3aa: CASSYRAGNTEAFF; CDR3nt: TGTGCCAGCAGTTACAGGGCGGGGAACACTGAAGCTTTCTTT
v_gene: TRBV25-1; j_gene: TRBJ1-5; d_gene: TRBD1; len: 16; abundance: .; CDR3aa: CASRGQGGRGNQPQHF; CDR3nt: TGTGCCAGCAGGGGCCAGGGCGGCAGGGGGAATCAGCCCCAGCATTTT
v_gene: TRBV29-1; j_gene: TRBJ2-1; d_gene: .; len: 13; abundance: once; CDR3aa: CSVAQGGHNEQFF; CDR3nt: TGCAGCGTTGCTCAGGGCGGCCACAATGAGCAGTTCTTC
v_gene: TRBV9; j_gene: TRBJ1-6; d_gene: .; len: 16; abundance: .; CDR3aa: CASSVVPDSRNSPLHF; CDR3nt: TGTGCCAGCAGCGTAGTTCCAGACTCAAGAAATTCACCCCTCCACTTT
v_gene: TRBV27; j_gene: TRBJ2-1; d_gene: .; len: 13; abundance: .; CDR3aa: CASSHTDRNEQFF; CDR3nt: TGTGCCAGCAGTCACACCGACAGGAATGAGCAGTTCTTC
v_gene: TRBV27; j_gene: TRBJ2-5; d_gene: TRBD2; len: 15; abundance: .; CDR3aa: CASSLYAGAGQTQYF; CDR3nt: TGTGCCAGCAGTTTATATGCGGGAGCGGGACAGACCCAGTACTTC
v_gene: TRBV10-3; j_gene: TRBJ1-5; d_gene: .; len: 14; abundance: .; CDR3aa: CATWAGDSNQPQHF; CDR3nt: TGTGCCACCTGGGCCGGGGATAGCAATCAGCCCCAGCATTTT